One sample yielded the 22 T cell receptor beta chains listed below, sequenced in a study of tumor-infiltrating lymphocytes in localized non-small cell lung cancer. Using immunoSEQ multiplex PCR, the repertoire was profiled, and TCRdb retains in-frame clones only, with some absent. The sample shows around 3,200 clones, approximately 50% of them seen only once. Sequences were obtained from uninvolved lung tissue not adjacent to the tumor. All receptors come from a human donor with non-small cell lung cancer.

This clone showed up just once. J is TRBJ1-1 and V is TRBV6-5; maybe TRBD1 (5 bases). V lost 4 bases and J lost 3, with 18 bases in between. This CDR3 is 16 amino acids long. CDR1 and CDR2 (germline): MNHEY, SVGAGI. CDR3 bases: TGTGCCAGCAGTTTAGGGCCTCCCAGGGTGTACACTGAAGCTTTCTTT. This codes for CASSLGPPRVYTEAFF.

This clone appeared a single time. The gene calls are TRBV4-3 and TRBJ1-1, with 9 bases that match TRBD1. The CDR3 is 13 residues long. Germline V gives CDR1 LGHNA, CDR2 YSLEER. Unmatched junction bases numbered 0, after V lost 4 bases and J lost 3 bases. The CDR3 reads CASSRTGDTEAFF. The DNA for the CDR3 is TGCGCCAGCAGCCGGACAGGGGACACTGAAGCTTTCTTT.

J is TRBJ2-7 and V is TRBV7-2; no definite D call. The CDR3 is made up of 12 amino acids. Germline values: CDR1 SGHTA, CDR2 FQGNSA. Trimming removed 5 bases at V and 7 bases at J, with 12 bases between. The chain's CDR3 is CASSPEKTEQYF. The CDR3, as DNA: TGTGCCAGCAGCCCTGAGAAGACAGAGCAGTACTTC.

This clone has just a few counts. The V and J genes are TRBV15 and TRBJ2-7, with TRBD2 matching 9 bases. V dropped 8 bases and J dropped 0; count of bases not matched to a gene: 5. The CDR3 is 14 amino acids. Germline V gene lookup returns CDR1 LNHNV and CDR2 YYDKDF (reference sequence). The CDR3 reads CATARTSASYEQYF. CDR3 DNA sequence: TGTGCCACCGCAAGGACTAGCGCCTCCTACGAGCAGTACTTC.

This clone has a handful of counts. The chain joins TRBV11-3 to TRBJ2-7, with D unclear. Trimming removed 1 base at V and 0 bases at J, with 7 bases between. Germline loops: CDR1 SGHNT, CDR2 YENEEA. This CDR3 is built from 14 residues. The CDR3 sequence is CASSLGPSSYEQYF. The DNA of the CDR3 is TGTGCCAGCAGCTTAGGACCCAGCTCCTACGAGCAGTACTTC.

This clone is large in the sample. The chain couples TRBV25-1 to TRBJ1-1; a weak D match, TRBD1 (6 bases). The CDR3 has 13 amino acids. CDR1 is MGHDK and CDR2 is SYGVNS in the germline V gene. Deletions cut 7 bases from V and 6 bases from J, with 15 bases between. The CDR3 loop is CASKEGGASEAFF. Here the CDR3 DNA reads TGTGCCAGCAAGGAGGGGGGGGCATCTGAAGCTTTCTTT. Drawing the rest from reference TRBV25-1 and TRBJ1-1, the complete variable domain is EADIYQTPRYLVIGTGKKITLECSQTMGHDKMYWYQQDPGMELHLIHYSYGVNSTEKGDLSSESTVSRIRTEHFPLTLESARPSHTSQYLCASKEGGASEAFFGQGTRLTVV.

J is TRBJ2-5 and V is TRBV27; a weak D match, TRBD2 (5 bases). This CDR3 region has 16 residues. Germline V gene sequence: CDR1 MNHEY, CDR2 SMNVEV (reference sequence). The V end lost 2 bases, the J end lost 2 bases, and 15 bases lay between the germline ends. CDR3 nucleotides: TGTGCCAGCAGTTTAGAATGGCGCGGGCCTCAAGAGACCCAGTACTTC. The encoded protein is CASSLEWRGPQETQYF.

This chain connects TRBV4-3 to TRBJ2-7, with D perhaps matching TRBD2 (5 bases). V was pared by 1 base and J by 5 bases, with 9 bases between. CDR1 is LGHNA and CDR2 is YSLEER in the germline V gene. The CDR3 spans 13 residues. The CDR3: CASSQAGADEQYF. The CDR3 DNA sequence: TGCGCCAGCAGCCAAGCTGGAGCGGACGAGCAGTACTTC.

The chain has TRBV27 and TRBJ2-1; D is unresolved. The CDR3 totals 15 residues. Germline CDR1 MNHEY, CDR2 SMNVEV (reference sequence). V gave up 4 bases and J gave up 6 bases, with 16 bases separating them. CDR3 in DNA: TGTGCCAGCAGTTCTGATGTCACGGCATCCAATGAGCAGTTCTTC. The encoded protein is CASSSDVTASNEQFF.

The CDR3 loop is CASRLRDSYEQYF. The DNA of the CDR3 is TGTGCCAGCAGGCTCCGGGACTCCTACGAGCAGTACTTC. V usage is TRBV6-5 and J usage is TRBJ2-7, with D perhaps TRBD2 (5 bases). The CDR3 has 13 amino acids. Per the germline V gene, CDR1 is MNHEY and CDR2 is SVGAGI. V gave up 6 bases and J gave up 0 bases, with 9 bases separating them.

This chain connects TRBV9 to TRBJ2-2, with D tentatively TRBD1 (5 bases). CDR3 size: 15 residues. Trimming removed 0 bases at V and 0 bases at J, with 6 bases between. Germline V gene data show CDR1 as SGDLS and CDR2 as YYNGEE. Written as DNA, the CDR3 is TGTGCCAGCAGCGTAGTACAGGCGAACACCGGGGAGCTGTTTTTT. Translating gives CASSVVQANTGELFF.

This clone is a singleton in its sample. The rearrangement uses TRBV5-1 and TRBJ1-3, with D perhaps matching TRBD1 (6 bases). Trimming removed 0 bases at V and 7 bases at J, with 17 bases between. The CDR3 totals 16 residues. Germline lookup yields CDR1 SGHRS and CDR2 YFSETQ. The CDR3 nucleotides read TGCGCCAGCAGCTTGGGTTCAGGGGCATCTTGGAACACCATATATTTT. Translated, it gives CASSLGSGASWNTIYF.

The chain employs TRBV6-5 and TRBJ1-1; weak D call: TRBD1 (5 bases). V was cut by 7 bases and J by 2 bases, with 11 bases left in between. In germline, CDR1 is MNHEY, CDR2 SVGAGI. This CDR3 is 13 amino acids long. The CDR3 loop is CASIKTANTEAFF. As DNA, the CDR3 is TGTGCCAGCATTAAGACAGCAAACACTGAAGCTTTCTTT.

This clone appeared a few times. The chain uses TRBV6-1 and TRBJ1-5; 9 bases match TRBD1. This CDR3 region has 13 residues. Unmatched junction bases numbered 8, after V lost 7 bases and J lost 10 bases. The germline V gene has CDR1 MNHNS and CDR2 SASEGT. The CDR3 is CASTGTGNGPQHF. The CDR3 DNA follows: TGTGCCAGCACCGGGACAGGGAACGGCCCCCAGCATTTT.

The chain employs TRBV29-1 and TRBJ2-3; D could derive from TRBD1 or TRBD2 (5 bases each). Germline CDR1 SQVTM, CDR2 ANQGSEA. The CDR3 has 15 amino acids. Deletions cut 3 bases from V and 2 bases from J, with 15 bases between. CDR3 loop: CSVEGGGGYTDTQYF. Here the CDR3 DNA reads TGCAGCGTTGAGGGCGGTGGGGGATACACAGATACGCAGTATTTT.

This clone is a singleton in its sample. The chain combines TRBV2 with TRBJ2-4; 10 bases are shared with TRBD1. V lost 6 bases to trimming and J lost 3 bases; unmatched junction nucleotides: 5. Germline V gene sequence: CDR1 SNHLY, CDR2 FYNNEI. The CDR3 sequence is 15 residues long. CDR3 DNA sequence: TGTGCCAGCAGGGGGACAGGGGTAGTCAAAAACATTCAGTACTTC. Residues: CASRGTGVVKNIQYF.

CDR3 amino acids: CASSQVTSGGTEQFF. The CDR3 region has the DNA TGCGCCAGCAGCCAAGTGACTAGCGGGGGGACTGAGCAGTTCTTC. The chain couples TRBV4-3 to TRBJ2-1; 13 positions agree with TRBD2. This CDR3 spans 15 amino acids. After removal of 1 base from V and 9 bases from J, the junction contained 3 bases not matched to a gene. Germline V gene lookup returns CDR1 LGHNA and CDR2 YSLEER.

This chain connects TRBV20-1 to TRBJ2-5; D is undetermined. The germline V gene encodes CDR1 DFQATT and CDR2 SNEGSKA (reference sequence). V was cut by 6 bases and J by 0 bases, with 5 bases left in between. The CDR3 length is 11 residues. The CDR3 loop reads CSAENQETQYF. The DNA of the CDR3 is TGCAGTGCCGAGAACCAAGAGACCCAGTACTTC.

In this sample, this clone is hyperexpanded. The V and J genes are TRBV27 and TRBJ1-5; no clear D. In germline, CDR1 is MNHEY, CDR2 SMNVEV (reference sequence). The CDR3 covers 16 residues. Trimming removed 1 base at V and 3 bases at J, with 13 bases between. CDR3 protein: CASSLLGTRTNQPQHF. The CDR3 coding sequence is TGTGCCAGCAGTTTATTAGGCACACGGACCAATCAGCCCCAGCATTTT.

The chain has TRBV12-5 and TRBJ2-7, with D maybe TRBD2 (5 bases). V lost 9 bases, J lost 3 bases, and 15 bases lay in between. CDR1 and CDR2 from the germline V gene are LGHNT and FRNRAP. The length of the CDR3 is 13 residues. The CDR3 bases are TGTGCTAGAGCGGACGGAAGCCTCTACGAGCAGTACTTC. The encoded protein is CARADGSLYEQYF.

By share, this clone counts as medium-sized. The chain links TRBV6-4 to TRBJ2-1, with no clear D. V was shortened by 3 bases and J by 2 bases, with 11 bases between the two germline ends. CDR3 length: 15 amino acids. Germline V gene data show CDR1 as MRHNA and CDR2 as SNTAGT. CDR3 nucleotides: TGTGCCAGCAGTGAACGAGAAATGACCTACAATGAGCAGTTCTTC. Protein: CASSEREMTYNEQFF.

The rearrangement joins TRBV11-3 to TRBJ1-1; 7 nucleotides align to TRBD1. J lost 5 bases, V lost 4 bases, and 13 bases had no gene match. The V gene's germline CDR1 is SGHNT and CDR2 YENEEA. The CDR3 contains 16 residues. The CDR3 region is CASSYRGPGGTTEAFF. DNA for the CDR3: TGTGCCAGCAGCTACCGTGGGCCAGGGGGTACTACTGAAGCTTTCTTT.